Listed below are T cell receptor beta chains from one sample, sequenced in a study of long-term antiretroviral therapy in people with HIV. The repertoire was sequenced with immunoSEQ multiplex PCR; TCRdb's copy has only in-frame clones and lacks some. Here the sample spans over 25,000 clones, roughly 93% being singletons. Sample: unsorted PBMCs, taken 6.2 years after starting antiretroviral therapy. The receptors shown here come from a middle-aged man with HIV. CDR3s include the opening cysteine and the closing phenylalanine or tryptophan. D genes are given only for firm matches. Clone size is given for some rows only: seen once, a few or many times, or a class if the clone is expanded.

D | J | V | size | DNA | CDR3
NA | TRBJ1-2 | TRBV19 | NA | TGTGCCAGTAGTGCCGATACAGGTTTGGGGGGCTACACCTTC | CASSADTGLGGYTF
NA | TRBJ2-7 | TRBV7-9 | NA | TGTGCCAGCAGCCAACTACCTTACGAGCAGTACTTC | CASSQLPYEQYF
NA | TRBJ2-7 | TRBV27 | NA | TGTGCCAGCAGTTTACAACCTGGGGGCGAGCAGTACTTC | CASSLQPGGEQYF
NA | TRBJ2-6 | TRBV7-3 | NA | TGTGCCAGCAGCGCGCTGCCGGGCCTTGGCTCTGGGGCCAACGTCCTGACTTTC | CASSALPGLGSGANVLTF
TRBD1 | TRBJ1-2 | TRBV6-5 | NA | TGTGCCAGCAGCTTCAGGGGGAGCTATGGCTACACCTTC | CASSFRGSYGYTF
NA | TRBJ1-1 | TRBV9 | NA | TGTGCCAGCAGCCCCCAGGGCGGGAACACTGAAGCTTTCTTT | CASSPQGGNTEAFF
NA | TRBJ1-1 | TRBV11-2 | NA | TGTGCCAGCAGCTATACGGGCAACCACCCCGGGATCTTT | CASSYTGNHPGIF
TRBD1 | TRBJ2-7 | TRBV11-2 | NA | TGTGCCAGCAGCTTTTCACAGGGGGATAACGAGCAGTACTTC | CASSFSQGDNEQYF
TRBD1 | TRBJ2-1 | TRBV5-4 | NA | TGTGCCAGCAGCCCCACGACAGGGGGCGTCTACAATGAGCAGTTCTTC | CASSPTTGGVYNEQFF
TRBD2 | TRBJ2-3 | TRBV10-3 | once | TGTGCCATCAGGGGGGCTAGCGGGGGGCCAGCAGATACGCAGTATTTT | CAIRGASGGPADTQYF
NA | TRBJ2-7 | TRBV10-3 | NA | TGTGCCATCAGTGGCACCGGGGGGCTAGCGGAACCTTACGAGCAGTACTTC | CAISGTGGLAEPYEQYF
TRBD2 | TRBJ2-7 | TRBV6-1 | NA | TGTGCCAGCACCAAATCTAGCGGGGGTTCCTACGAGCAGTACTTC | CASTKSSGGSYEQYF
NA | TRBJ2-7 | TRBV29-1 | NA | TGCAGCGTTGAAACCCAGGGCCCTTCAGGCTACGAGCAGTACTTC | CSVETQGPSGYEQYF
NA | TRBJ1-4 | TRBV27 | NA | TGTGCCAGCAGTCTCATGCGTGGGGTCGGTGAAAAACTGTTTTTT | CASSLMRGVGEKLFF
NA | TRBJ2-7 | TRBV5-4 | once | TGTGCCAGCAGCCCCACGGGAGGGACAGAATCCTACGAGCAGTACTTC | CASSPTGGTESYEQYF
NA | TRBJ2-3 | TRBV7-9 | NA | TGTGCCAGCAGCCCGGCCAGGACAGTCGCGGGGACAGATACGCAGTATTTT | CASSPARTVAGTDTQYF
NA | TRBJ2-1 | TRBV10-1 | NA | TGCGCCAGCAGTGAGATGAGGGGTGCTTACAATGAGCAGTTCTTC | CASSEMRGAYNEQFF
TRBD1 | TRBJ2-3 | TRBV6-1 | NA | TGTGCCAGCAAAACCGGGACAGGTAAAACAGATACGCAGTATTTT | CASKTGTGKTDTQYF
TRBD2 | TRBJ2-3 | TRBV4-3 | NA | TGCGCCAGCAGCCAAGACCTAGCGGGGGGCACAGATACGCAGTATTTT | CASSQDLAGGTDTQYF
NA | TRBJ2-7 | TRBV5-1 | NA | TGCGCCAGCAAAGAAATGACTTCTCGTACCTACGAGCAGTACTTC | CASKEMTSRTYEQYF
NA | TRBJ1-5 | TRBV6-6 | NA | TGTGCCAGCAAACGAGGGGCAGGGCCCCAGCATTTT | CASKRGAGPQHF
NA | TRBJ1-1 | TRBV5-1 | NA | TGCGCCAGCAGCTTGGTGGGGACAAGGACTGAAGCTTTCTTT | CASSLVGTRTEAFF
TRBD2 | TRBJ2-1 | TRBV6-1 | NA | TGTGCCAGCAGTGAAACTAGCGGGAGTTCCAATGAGCAGTTCTTC | CASSETSGSSNEQFF
NA | TRBJ2-7 | TRBV11-2 | NA | TGTGCCAGCAGCTTAGACAGGAACACCTACGAGCAGTACTTC | CASSLDRNTYEQYF
TRBD1 | TRBJ2-5 | TRBV10-1 | NA | TGCGCCAGCAGTGGACAGGGGTCGGTGCAGACCCAGTACTTC | CASSGQGSVQTQYF
NA | TRBJ2-7 | TRBV6-1 | NA | TGTGCCAGCAGTGAAAGAGGCCGGAACGAGCAGTACTTC | CASSERGRNEQYF
TRBD1 | TRBJ2-7 | TRBV6-5 | NA | TGTGCCAGCAGTTATGGGACAGGGACCTCCTACGAGCAGTACTTC | CASSYGTGTSYEQYF
NA | TRBJ1-6 | TRBV6-1 | NA | TGTGCCAGCAGTGAATTCGGGGGAAAACCCCTCCACTTT | CASSEFGGKPLHF
NA | TRBJ2-7 | TRBV5-4 | NA | TGTGCCAGCAGCTTGGTGCTAGGGTATTCCTCCGAGCAGTACTTC | CASSLVLGYSSEQYF
NA | TRBJ2-7 | TRBV19 | NA | TGTGCCAGTAGTTCCACCCCCCAGATCTACTACGAGCAGTACTTC | CASSSTPQIYYEQYF
TRBD1 | TRBJ2-5 | TRBV7-7 | NA | TGTGCTAGCAGCCCCTCCCCCGCGACAGGGGCTGAAGAGACCCAGTACTTC | CASSPSPATGAEETQYF
NA | TRBJ2-7 | TRBV5-1 | NA | TGCGCCAGCGGCGAAGGGGTTAGTGATATCTACGAGCAGTACTTC | CASGEGVSDIYEQYF
NA | TRBJ2-1 | TRBV15 | NA | TGTGCCACCAGCAGAGATCGGGGGAGTGAGCAGTTCTTC | CATSRDRGSEQFF
TRBD1 | TRBJ2-4 | TRBV10-1 | NA | TGCGCCAGCAGTGACACAGGGGGATTAGCCAAAAACATTCAGTACTTC | CASSDTGGLAKNIQYF
NA | TRBJ1-1 | TRBV6-4 | NA | TGTGCCAGCAGTGAGATCCCGAACACTGAAGCTTTCTTT | CASSEIPNTEAFF
NA | TRBJ1-3 | TRBV30 | NA | TGTGCCTGGAGTACCCAGCCTGGAAACACCATATATTTT | CAWSTQPGNTIYF
NA | TRBJ2-1 | TRBV2 | once | TGTGCCAGCAGTGAAGGCCAGCTGGAGAAGCAGTTCTTC | CASSEGQLEKQFF
TRBD1 | TRBJ1-2 | TRBV19 | NA | TGTGCCAGTACCCCCATGGACAGGGGGGTCTATGGCTACACCTTC | CASTPMDRGVYGYTF